Shown below are 16 T cell receptor beta chains from a single sample sequenced in a study of cytomegalovirus exposure and HLA in healthy donors. A multiplex PCR was run with 60 Vbeta primers and 13 Jbeta primers. The data were produced by immunoSEQ multiplex PCR, yet TCRdb's version contains in-frame clones alone and is incomplete. The sample shows 150,000 to 200,000 clones, 82% of them seen only once. Specimen: PBMCs. The receptors come from a girl aged 2 to 9 in good health and CMV-seropositive.

This rearrangement joins TRBV30 to TRBJ1-2; TRBD1 aligns across 8 bases. V lost 7 bases to trimming and J lost 7 bases; unmatched junction nucleotides: 14. Germline values: CDR1 GTSNPN, CDR2 SVGIG (reference sequence). This CDR3 is 14 amino acids long. For the CDR3, the DNA is TGTGCCTCGGAACTATCAGGGGGCAGGGGTGGCTACACCTTC. Its protein is CASELSGGRGGYTF.

V and J are TRBV27 and TRBJ1-1; 8 bases match TRBD1. Germline-derived CDR1 and CDR2 are MNHEY and SMNVEV (reference sequence). This CDR3 has 15 amino acids. The V and J ends lost 3 bases and 4 bases, in that order; junction bases with no gene match: 7. The CDR3 loop reads CASSLLGQGPTEAFF. DNA of the CDR3: TGTGCCAGCAGTTTGCTCGGACAGGGACCCACTGAAGCTTTCTTT.

The gene calls are TRBV5-1 and TRBJ2-7; D is undetermined. The CDR3 extends over 11 amino acids. CDR1 is SGHRS, CDR2 YFSETQ, per germline. V lost 4 bases and J lost 2, with 4 bases in between. The CDR3 spells CASSATYEQYF. The CDR3 nucleotides read TGCGCCAGCAGCGCTACCTACGAGCAGTACTTC.

The chain links TRBV27 to TRBJ1-1, with 7 bases that match TRBD1. The germline V gene has CDR1 MNHEY and CDR2 SMNVEV (reference sequence). This CDR3 spans 13 amino acids. J was trimmed by 6 bases and V by 6 bases; bases with no gene match: 7. CDR3 sequence: CASSPRGWAEAFF. The CDR3 coding sequence is TGTGCCAGCAGCCCCAGGGGGTGGGCTGAAGCTTTCTTT.

This clone was found a few times. V is TRBV7-6 and J is TRBJ1-5; no firm D call. This CDR3 has 14 amino acids. CDR1 and CDR2 from the germline V gene are SGHVS and FNYEAQ. Trimming pared 3 bases from V and 0 bases from J, leaving 6 bases between. The CDR3 nucleotides read TGTGCCAGCAGCTTGAGCTATAGCAATCAGCCCCAGCATTTT. Protein: CASSLSYSNQPQHF. Drawing the rest from reference TRBV7-6 and TRBJ1-5, the complete variable domain is GAGVSQSPRYKVTKRGQDVALRCDPISGHVSLYWYRQALGQGPEFLTYFNYEAQQDKSGLPNDRFSAERPEGSISTLTIQRTEQRDSAMYRCASSLSYSNQPQHFGDGTRLSIL.

V and J are TRBV5-1 and TRBJ2-3; tentative D call: TRBD1 (6 bases). CDR1 is SGHRS, CDR2 YFSETQ, per germline. The CDR3 is 16 residues long. V dropped 4 bases and J dropped 0 bases, with 15 bases sitting between them. As DNA, the CDR3 is TGCGCCAGCAGCCGATGGGGACAATCTAGCACAGATACGCAGTATTTT. It yields the protein CASSRWGQSSTDTQYF.

The rearrangement links TRBV19 to TRBJ2-7, with D possibly matching TRBD2 (6 bases). The CDR3 is 13 residues long. CDR1 is LNHDA and CDR2 is SQIVND in the germline V gene (reference sequence). The V end was cut by 4 bases, the J end by 3 bases, with 10 bases between. Here the CDR3 reads CASSRMGGYEQYF. For the CDR3, the DNA is TGTGCCAGTAGTAGGATGGGGGGCTACGAGCAGTACTTC.

This chain joins TRBV6-6 and TRBJ1-5; 10 bases align to TRBD1. Unmatched junction bases numbered 6, after V lost 6 bases and J lost 7 bases. Germline V CDR1 and CDR2: MNHNY, SVGAGI (reference sequence). The CDR3 sequence is 14 residues long. The CDR3 loop reads CASRTGGRRQPQHF. CDR3 DNA sequence: TGTGCCAGCAGGACAGGGGGCCGAAGGCAGCCCCAGCATTTT.

The chain is built from TRBV28 and TRBJ1-1, with D maybe TRBD1 (5 bases). Germline V gene data show CDR1 as MDHEN and CDR2 as SYDVKM. The V gene lost 4 bases and the J gene lost 4 bases, with 16 bases spanning the gap. The CDR3 has 15 amino acids. This CDR3 is CASSSRGGRGTEAFF. The CDR3 coding sequence is TGTGCCAGCAGTTCCCGGGGGGGTCGGGGCACTGAAGCTTTCTTT.

V gene TRBV30 combines with J gene TRBJ1-2, with 8 bases identical to TRBD1. With 4 bases clipped from V and 4 bases from J, the junction kept 11 bases outside the gene matches. The CDR3 is 15 residues long. Germline CDR1 reads GTSNPN; CDR2 reads SVGIG (reference sequence). CDR3 region: CAWTQMTGDGYGYTF. In nucleotides, the CDR3 is TGTGCCTGGACCCAGATGACAGGGGATGGCTATGGCTACACCTTC.

Only one count was recorded for this clone. The rearrangement uses TRBV18 and TRBJ2-6, with D tentatively TRBD2 (5 bases). Trimming stripped 2 bases from V and 2 bases from J, with 7 bases between. Germline-derived CDR1 and CDR2 are KGHSH and LQKENI. This CDR3 contains 15 residues. CDR3 nucleotide sequence: TGTGCCAGCTCACCAGGCGGGCCTGGGGCCAACGTCCTGACTTTC. This gives the protein CASSPGGPGANVLTF.

This clone is a singleton in its sample. The same CDR3 also results from other DNA sequences found in this sample. The chain links TRBV7-9 to TRBJ2-1; TRBD1 matches at 7 bases. This CDR3 has 13 residues. V shed 2 bases and J 8 bases; nucleotides not matched to a gene: 3. Looked up from germline, CDR1 is SEHNR and CDR2 is FQNEAQ (reference sequence). The CDR3 DNA is TGTGCCAGCAGCTTATCAGGGGGAGATGAGCAGTTCTTC. This encodes CASSLSGGDEQFF.

This clone appeared a single time. The rearrangement joins TRBV6-6 to TRBJ2-1; D possibly corresponds to TRBD2 (5 bases). Per germline, CDR1 MNHNY and CDR2 SVGAGI (reference sequence). The CDR3 contains 13 residues. V was cut by 6 bases and J by 8 bases, with 14 bases left in between. The CDR3 region is CASRPQLGDEQFF. The CDR3, as DNA: TGTGCCAGCAGGCCACAACTAGGCGATGAGCAGTTCTTC.

The V gene is TRBV7-9, the J gene TRBJ1-4; tentative D call: TRBD1 (6 bases). The V gene's germline CDR1 is SEHNR and CDR2 FQNEAQ (reference sequence). Trimming pared 6 bases from V and 8 bases from J, leaving 10 bases between. The CDR3 spans 12 residues. CDR3 in amino acids: CASRTGQEKLFF. CDR3 DNA sequence: TGTGCCAGCAGGACAGGTCAGGAAAAACTGTTTTTT.

The gene calls are TRBV7-2 and TRBJ2-5; perhaps TRBD1 as D (5 bases). Between the trimmed V and J ends, which lost 1 base and 4 bases, there was a span of 13 bases. Germline V lookup: CDR1 SGHTA, CDR2 FQGNSA. This CDR3 has 15 residues. The CDR3 region has the DNA TGTGCCAGCAGCTTAGTAAAGGGGTATGGAGAGACCCAGTACTTC. This sequence encodes CASSLVKGYGETQYF.

Here the CDR3 reads CASSRGGNTEAFF. DNA for the CDR3: TGTGCCAGCAGCCGAGGGGGGAACACTGAAGCTTTCTTT. The gene calls are TRBV7-9 and TRBJ1-1; possible D gene TRBD1, 6 bases. Germline V gene sequence: CDR1 SEHNR, CDR2 FQNEAQ (reference sequence). V was cut by 5 bases and J by 1 base, with 8 bases left in between. The CDR3 loop spans 13 amino acids.